This TCR beta chain was recovered during a study of sequential checkpoint blockade in melanoma (dated by TCRdb to 2018 to 2020). General notes on the study: Patients were randomized 1:1 to first-line nivolumab followed by ipilimumab (arm A) or ipilimumab followed by nivolumab (arm B). Maintenance nivolumab came after each of the two trial sequences. Findings and caveats that apply to the study as a whole: The model for predicting response that combines TCR metrics with mutation burden needs to be validated in larger, independent patient cohorts.

In regard to this clone: The antigen this receptor binds is unknown. Base qualities were left out, and no much larger clone turns up one base away.

The treatment or condition label, as the study defines it: randomized to nivolumab then ipilimumab (arm A) or the reverse (arm B). Prior DNA-damaging chemotherapy had not been received by any trial patient. Thawed PBMCs were sorted on a FACS Aria II flow cytometer to isolate live CD3+CD8+ cells negative for CD19 and CD56. Samples were obtained from patients with melanoma enrolled in CheckMate 064, a randomized, open-label phase II trial of sequential checkpoint blockade. Peripheral blood mononuclear cells were collected by leukapheresis, purified using Ficoll-Paque, and frozen in human serum containing roughly 9.4% DMSO. Right after sorting, the blood CD3+CD8+ cells were verified to be >95% pure, and DNA extraction followed. The immunoSEQ Assay was used to immunosequence TCRbeta CDR3 regions from genomic DNA. Genomic DNA was amplified by bias-controlled multiplex PCR before high-throughput sequencing. Per the original workflow: To quantify the absolute abundance of each unique TCRbeta CDR3 region, the sequences were collapsed and filtered. Clonality was defined as 1 minus Pielou's evenness and was calculated using productive rearrangements only. Clones with significantly greater frequencies in on-treatment versus baseline samples were identified using a previously published method. What TCRdb holds here is the immuneACCESS table cut down to in-frame rearrangements. Part of the clones is not present; checked against another copy, under half of the missing clones reflect an unresolved V gene, and the others are unexplained. The V and J calls and clone size were taken over from that table, and D and trimming were inferred from the DNA. The sample table contains 27,000 or so clones; only one count was recorded for roughly 76% of them. Clones ranked in the top ten supply about a fifth of the sample.

Inclusive of the bounding cysteine and phenylalanine, the CDR3 is 15 residues long. This entry keeps only the CDR3 DNA: 45 bases, framed from base 1. The germline V gene (reference sequence) provides CDR1 SEHNR and CDR2 FQNEAQ. V was cut back by 5 bases and J by 4 bases, leaving a gap of 16 bases between them. The sequencing used CD8+ T cells sorted from blood (inferred from file names), collected from a patient given nivolumab and ipilimumab in sequence. The V gene is TRBV7-9 and the J gene is TRBJ2-3; TRBD1 could be the D gene, as 6 bases match. This TCR was sampled from a human donor with melanoma. Here the CDR3 is given as CASSTPDRQPDTQYF. The DNA is TGTGCCAGCAGCACACCGGACAGACAACCAGATACGCAGTATTTT.